This T cell receptor beta chain was sequenced in a study of cytomegalovirus exposure and HLA in healthy donors. Across the whole study: An early release of data contained some 80 million unique TCRs, which came from HLA-typed donors. Study-wide results and limits: Later analysis identified several of the most significant clusters that appeared linked to common viral pathogens.

Of note for this clone: Its antigen remains unidentified.

Primers: 60 Vbeta forward and 13 Jbeta reverse. This table comes from immunoSEQ multiplex PCR, and its TCRdb copy is limited to in-frame clones, with some not included. The data hold some 130,000 clones, with approximately 82% observed a single time. The CDR3 covers 14 residues. Germline V gives CDR1 MNHNS, CDR2 SASEGT. V lost 5 bases, J lost 6 bases, and 14 bases lay in between. V is TRBV6-1 and J is TRBJ1-5; D is possibly TRBD1 (6 bases). The sequence derives from a female donor in good health and CMV-seronegative. The sequenced sample consisted of PBMCs. The CDR3 DNA sequence: TGTGCCAGCAGTTTACAGGGCTGGGGTCAGCCCCAGCATTTT. The encoded protein is CASSLQGWGQPQHF.